Following are 4 T cell receptor beta chains from one sample sequenced in a study of T-cell memory formation after mild COVID-19. TCRdb reanalysed the 5' RACE reads using MiXCR and keeps one entry per CDR3 protein. This table holds around 320,000 distinct CDR3 sequences, roughly a fifth found once. The material sequenced was PBMCs or a T cell subset sorted from them (not recorded which). Receptors originate from a man aged 18 to 29 who had mild COVID-19 (a few samples of this study predate the infection). Cell type and time point are not known.

This sequence joins TRBV6-5 and TRBJ1-2; D possibly corresponds to TRBD1 (5 bases). Trimming removed 0 bases at V and 2 bases at J, with 10 bases between. This CDR3 has 15 amino acids. Per the germline V gene, CDR1 is MNHEY and CDR2 is SVGAGI. The CDR3 nucleotides read TGTGCCAGCAGTTACTCGAGATGGGGGAACTATGGCTACACCTTC. It yields the protein CASSYSRWGNYGYTF.

The V call is TRBV4-1, the J call TRBJ1-1; D is possibly TRBD1 (6 bases). Deletions cut 4 bases from V and 3 bases from J, with 18 bases between. The germline CDR1 and CDR2 sequences are MGHRA and YSYEKL. The CDR3 totals 16 residues. CDR3 nucleotides: TGCGCCAGCAGCCCCCAGGCTTACGGGGGGCACACTGAAGCTTTCTTT. This gives the protein CASSPQAYGGHTEAFF.

The chain combines TRBV12-3 or TRBV12-4 with TRBJ1-1; D is ambiguous. The V and J ends lost 8 bases and 2 bases respectively, with 6 bases between them. The CDR3 spans 11 residues. The CDR3 loop is CASGHNTEAFF. The CDR3 region has the DNA TGTGCCAGCGGCCACAACACTGAAGCTTTCTTT.

This clonotype was seen only a few times. V usage is TRBV5-6 and J usage is TRBJ2-1, with 8 nucleotides matching TRBD2. This CDR3 spans 15 amino acids. Germline V gene sequence: CDR1 SGHDT, CDR2 YYEEEE. Losses at the gene ends were 6 bases for V and 6 bases for J; bases not matched to a gene: 11. The CDR3 protein is CASNPVGGGANEQFF. CDR3 nucleotide sequence: TGTGCCAGCAACCCGGTCGGGGGGGGGGCCAATGAGCAGTTCTTC.